One and the same sample provided the 4 T cell receptor beta chains below, sequenced in a study of graft-versus-host responses after intestinal transplantation. The protocol was immunoSEQ multiplex PCR, while the TCRdb copy is restricted to in-frame clones and leaves out a portion. The sample includes some 13,000 clones, about 36% of them seen just once. The specimen was alloreactive CD4+ T cells from a mixed lymphocyte reaction culture, collected before intestinal transplant. As to subset: CFSE-low proliferating T cells sorted from roughly six-day pre-transplant mixed lymphocyte reaction (GvH or HvG direction). These receptor sequences come from a human patient who received an intestinal transplant.

This chain links TRBV19 with TRBJ2-7; possible D gene TRBD2, 5 bases. V lost 0 bases and J 1 base, leaving 7 bases between the germline ends. Per the germline V gene, CDR1 is LNHDA and CDR2 is SQIVND (reference sequence). This CDR3 is 14 amino acids long. CDR3 nucleotides: TGTGCCAGTAGTATAGACAGGACTTCCTACGAGCAGTACTTC. As protein: CASSIDRTSYEQYF.

The chain couples TRBV2 to TRBJ1-2, with D possibly matching TRBD1 (5 bases). The CDR3 runs to 14 residues. Germline V gives CDR1 SNHLY, CDR2 FYNNEI. Trimming took 6 bases from V and 7 from J, leaving 18 bases between them. The CDR3 loop is CASRRTGGEGGYTF. The CDR3 DNA sequence: TGTGCCAGCAGACGGACGGGGGGAGAAGGTGGCTACACCTTC.

The rearrangement uses TRBV6-5 and TRBJ2-3; 10 positions agree with TRBD2. Unmatched junction bases numbered 3, after V lost 5 bases and J lost 4 bases. The length of the CDR3 is 14 residues. CDR1 and CDR2 (germline): MNHEY, SVGAGI. Here the CDR3 reads CASSPLAGADTQYF. CDR3 nucleotide sequence: TGTGCCAGCAGTCCTCTAGCGGGGGCAGATACGCAGTATTTT.

V gene TRBV5-1 combines with J gene TRBJ2-1; 8 bases match TRBD1. The germline gives CDR1 SGHRS, CDR2 YFSETQ. This CDR3 has 17 amino acids. J gave up 8 bases and V 1 base, and 14 bases lay outside the gene matches. In DNA form, the CDR3 reads TGCGCCAGCAGCTTGTCATTGAAGGACAGGGTTTTCGATGAGCAGTTCTTC. This codes for CASSLSLKDRVFDEQFF.